These 4 T cell receptor beta chains originate from one sample sequenced in a study of T cell changes during pregnancy in multiple sclerosis. Assay used: immunoSEQ multiplex PCR; TCRdb lists only in-frame clones, some missing. The data hold about 73,000 clones, with 85% to 95% observed a single time. Sequenced material: peripheral blood, taken in the third trimester of pregnancy. Receptors originate from a female donor in good health, enrolled as a control in a pregnancy study.

V usage is TRBV28 and J usage is TRBJ1-2, with TRBD1 matching 12 bases. CDR3 length equals 15 residues. From germline, CDR1 is MDHEN and CDR2 SYDVKM. J lost 7 bases, V lost 5 bases, and 8 bases had no gene match. The CDR3 reads CASSLGTGGVGGYTF. The CDR3 DNA sequence: TGTGCCAGCAGTCTCGGGACAGGGGGCGTTGGTGGCTACACCTTC.

This clone was observed a single time. The chain carries TRBV7-9 and TRBJ1-4, with 8 bases fitting TRBD1. From germline, CDR1 is SEHNR and CDR2 FQNEAQ (reference sequence). V was pared by 4 bases and J by 7 bases, with 8 bases of the junction left unmatched. The CDR3 is 15 residues long. CDR3 sequence reads: CASSSPQGAREKLFF. CDR3 DNA: TGTGCCAGCAGCTCCCCCCAGGGGGCGCGTGAAAAACTGTTTTTT.

V gene TRBV19 combines with J gene TRBJ1-1; 10 positions agree with TRBD1. The CDR3 totals 13 residues. V was pared by 7 bases and J by 7 bases, with 6 bases of the junction left unmatched. Germline V lookup: CDR1 LNHDA, CDR2 SQIVND (reference sequence). In DNA, the CDR3 is TGTGCCAGTACCCCGGGACAGGGGAGTGAAGCTTTCTTT. This sequence encodes CASTPGQGSEAFF.

This clone was seen once. This sequence joins TRBV10-3 and TRBJ1-4; no clear D gene. With 0 bases removed from V and 5 bases from J, the gap between germline ends came to 7 bases. Germline V gives CDR1 ENHRY, CDR2 SYGVKD. The CDR3 consists of 14 residues. As DNA, the CDR3 is TGTGCCATCAGTGAGTCGGGCGGGAATGAAAAACTGTTTTTT. It is translated as CAISESGGNEKLFF.